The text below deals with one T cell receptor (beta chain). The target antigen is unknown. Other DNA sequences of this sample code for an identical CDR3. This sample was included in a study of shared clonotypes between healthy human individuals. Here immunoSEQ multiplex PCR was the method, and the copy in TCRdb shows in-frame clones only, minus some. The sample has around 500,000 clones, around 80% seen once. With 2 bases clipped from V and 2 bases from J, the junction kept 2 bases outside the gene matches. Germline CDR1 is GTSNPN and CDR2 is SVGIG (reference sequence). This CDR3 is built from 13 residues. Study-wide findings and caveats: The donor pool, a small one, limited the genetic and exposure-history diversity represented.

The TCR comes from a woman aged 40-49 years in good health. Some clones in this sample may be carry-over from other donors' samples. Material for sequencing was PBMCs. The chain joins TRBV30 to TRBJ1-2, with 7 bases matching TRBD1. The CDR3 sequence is CAWSLQGNYGYTF. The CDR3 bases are TGTGCCTGGAGTCTACAGGGGAACTATGGCTACACCTTC.